This T cell receptor beta chain is from a study of CD8 T cells in Susac syndrome. Study-level results: It was acknowledged in the study that its TCR sequencing and HLA analysis involved a relatively small number of individuals.

The length of the CDR3 is 14 residues. V gave up 5 bases and J gave up 4 bases, with 14 bases separating them. CDR1 MDHEN and CDR2 SYDVKM come from the germline V gene. The multiple sclerosis controls were treatment-naive patients with relapsing-remitting disease that was stable or active. TEMRA cells were FACS-enriched, unlike CD8+ and CD4+ T cells, which were negatively isolated. As for this clonotype: Its matching antigen is unknown.

Random hexamers were used to reverse transcribe the RNA input (about 0.5 to 1 ug). Amplification of TCR beta CDR3 spanned 54 Vbeta and 13 Jbeta via immunoSEQ multiplex PCR. From the immunoSEQ multiplex PCR reads, TCRdb called clonotypes with MiXCR, one entry per CDR3 protein. In the table there are more than 150,000 distinct CDR3 sequences, 94% of which are singletons. The source material was CD8+ T cells from PBMCs. The rearrangement links TRBV28 to TRBJ1-2; D not certain. The source of this sequence is a human donor with multiple sclerosis. CDR3: CASSPPTKGYGYTF. In DNA form, the CDR3 reads TGTGCCAGCAGTCCCCCGACCAAGGGCTATGGCTACACCTTC.